This passage covers 10 T cell receptor beta chains from one sample sequenced in a study of regulatory T cells in long-lasting Graves disease. Time point reported: persistent/refractory GD, antithyroid drugs over 5 years with positive TRAb. From PBMCs, RNA was extracted and then used to make the TCR library. Sequencing libraries for TCR beta were prepared with iRepertoire HTBI primers and Arm-PCR of CDR3 regions. Using its own MiXCR run on the multiplex PCR reads, TCRdb lists one record per CDR3 protein. The table shows more than 650,000 distinct CDR3 sequences, with 25% to 30% occurring only once. The sequences come from peripheral blood mononuclear cells (PBMCs), collected when the disease was refractory, from a patient treated with antithyroid drugs. The receptors come from a female donor with Graves disease.

The chain links TRBV6-2 or TRBV6-3 to TRBJ2-1, with 7 bases that match TRBD1. This CDR3 comprises 16 residues. Germline lookup yields CDR1 MNHEY and CDR2 SVGEGT. Trimming removed 0 bases from V and 1 base from J; junction bases left unmatched: 3. The CDR3 nucleotides are TGTGCCAGCAGTTACTCATCCAGGGGGTCCTACAATGAGCAGTTCTTC. Its translation is CASSYSSRGSYNEQFF.

The chain carries TRBV5-1 and TRBJ2-7, with 11 bases aligning to TRBD1. This CDR3 contains 15 residues. Per the germline V gene, CDR1 is SGHRS and CDR2 is YFSETQ. J lost 0 bases, V lost 5 bases, and 4 bases had no gene match. The CDR3 DNA reads TGCGCCAGCAGACCCGGGACAGGGGGCTCCTACGAGCAGTACTTC. This sequence encodes CASRPGTGGSYEQYF.

This clonotype was found a few times. The chain combines TRBV18 with TRBJ1-4, with D possibly being TRBD1 (6 bases). The germline V and J ends were trimmed by 0 bases and 4 bases, with 9 bases remaining between them. The CDR3 extends over 15 amino acids. The germline CDR1 and CDR2 sequences are KGHSH and LQKENI. The CDR3 nucleotides are TGTGCCAGCTCACCACCCGGGACACGTAATGAAAAACTGTTTTTT. This codes for CASSPPGTRNEKLFF.

This clonotype has ten or more counts. The rearrangement links TRBV2 to TRBJ2-6; TRBD2 is a possible D gene (6 bases). Trimming shortened V by 7 bases and J by 2 bases, and 12 bases separated the two germline ends. The CDR3 has 15 residues. Germline values: CDR1 SNHLY, CDR2 FYNNEI. CDR3 loop: CASTEGTPGANVLTF. The CDR3 DNA sequence: TGTGCCAGCACGGAGGGGACCCCTGGGGCCAACGTCCTGACTTTC.

The chain combines TRBV20-1 with TRBJ1-5; 9 nucleotides agree with TRBD1. CDR3 length: 16 residues. The germline V gene encodes CDR1 DFQATT and CDR2 SNEGSKA (reference sequence). Unmatched junction bases numbered 5, after V lost 2 bases and J lost 0 bases. The DNA for the CDR3 is TGCAGTGCTAGACCCGGGACAGGGAATAGCAATCAGCCCCAGCATTTT. Its protein product is CSARPGTGNSNQPQHF.

The chain joins TRBV6-2 or TRBV6-3 to TRBJ1-5; no definite D call. V lost 0 bases and J 0 bases, leaving 6 bases between the germline ends. Germline assignment: CDR1 MNHEY and CDR2 SVGEGT. This CDR3 is 15 amino acids long. The CDR3 coding sequence is TGTGCCAGCAGTTACTCGAGCTATAGCAATCAGCCCCAGCATTTT. It codes for CASSYSSYSNQPQHF.

This clonotype came up many times. This chain joins TRBV6-9 and TRBJ2-7, with 10 bases identical to TRBD2. Germline-derived CDR1 and CDR2 are MNHGY and SVAAGI. This CDR3 region has 18 residues. The V and J ends lost 3 bases and 5 bases, in that order; junction bases with no gene match: 16. CDR3 sequence (DNA): TGTGCCAGCAGTTACTCCCCCCTAGCGGGAGTAGCAGCCCACGAGCAGTACTTC. This sequence encodes CASSYSPLAGVAAHEQYF.

The genes are TRBV6-1 and TRBJ2-2, with 7 bases identical to TRBD2. Trimming cost V 7 bases and J 4 bases; bases outside gene matches: 6. This CDR3 has 14 amino acids. The germline V gene encodes CDR1 MNHNS and CDR2 SASEGT. CDR3 region: CASTRLAATGELFF. CDR3 DNA sequence: TGTGCCAGCACGCGACTAGCAGCCACCGGGGAGCTGTTTTTT.

This clonotype was recorded many times. The rearrangement links TRBV11-1 to TRBJ1-2, with unresolved D. In germline, CDR1 is SGHAT, CDR2 FQDESV (reference sequence). V gave up 3 bases and J gave up 0 bases, with 8 bases separating them. The CDR3 contains 14 residues. CDR3 in amino acids: CASSFDGSNYGYTF. In nucleotides, the CDR3 is TGTGCCAGCAGCTTCGACGGATCTAACTATGGCTACACCTTC.

Concerning this clonotype: This may be a read error, as it is one base from a much larger clone. The chain recombines TRBV29-1 with TRBJ1-1, with D uncertain. Germline V gives CDR1 SQVTM, CDR2 ANQGSEA. This CDR3 has 14 amino acids. Trimming removed 7 bases at V and 1 base at J, with 16 bases between. In DNA, the CDR3 is TGCAGCGGACTCAGGCTTACTCCGAACACTGAAGCTTTCTTT. It codes for CSGLRLTPNTEAFF.